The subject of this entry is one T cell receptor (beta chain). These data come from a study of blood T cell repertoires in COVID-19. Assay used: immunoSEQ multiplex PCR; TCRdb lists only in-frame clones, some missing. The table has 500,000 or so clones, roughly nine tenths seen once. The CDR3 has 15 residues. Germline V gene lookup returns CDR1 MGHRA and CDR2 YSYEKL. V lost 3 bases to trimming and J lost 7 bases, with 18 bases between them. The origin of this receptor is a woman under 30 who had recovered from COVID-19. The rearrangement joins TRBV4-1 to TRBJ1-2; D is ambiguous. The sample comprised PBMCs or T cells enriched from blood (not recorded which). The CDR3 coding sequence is TGCGCCAGCAGCCACGAGATCGATGCCCCTGGTGGCTACACCTTC. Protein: CASSHEIDAPGGYTF.